The 20 T cell receptor beta chains presented below share a single source sample, sequenced in a study of cytomegalovirus exposure and HLA in healthy donors (dated 2017 in TCRdb). The library was produced with the immunoSEQ multiplex PCR assay. For the multiplex PCR, a mixture combining 60 forward primers for TCR Vbeta segments and 13 reverse primers for TCR Jbeta segments was used. TCRdb mirrors the immuneACCESS table, restricted to in-frame sequences. Some clones are absent from its copies; in checked studies, under half trace to an unresolved V gene, and the reason for the others is unknown. Here the sample has 150,000 to 200,000 clones; roughly 79% occur a single time. The ten largest clonotypes hold roughly 5.2% of the sample. Sequenced: PBMCs. The receptors derive from a woman under 30 in good health and CMV-seropositive.

The chain is built from TRBV5-1 and TRBJ2-7; 11 nucleotides agree with TRBD1. Germline values: CDR1 SGHRS, CDR2 YFSETQ. V trimming: 0 bases; J trimming: 2 bases; junction bases outside the gene matches: 4. The CDR3 length is 16 residues. This CDR3 reads CASSLGTGGQTYEQYF. DNA for the CDR3: TGCGCCAGCAGCTTGGGGACAGGGGGCCAAACCTACGAGCAGTACTTC.

V gene TRBV6-1 combines with J gene TRBJ2-2; a possible D gene is TRBD2 (5 bases). There are 13 residues in the CDR3. Germline assignment: CDR1 MNHNS and CDR2 SASEGT. V lost 3 bases to trimming and J lost 3 bases, with 5 bases between them. The CDR3 reads CASSERDTGELFF. CDR3 bases: TGTGCCAGCAGTGAGCGGGACACCGGGGAGCTGTTTTTT.

V usage is TRBV19 and J usage is TRBJ1-5, with a tentative D call TRBD1 (6 bases). The CDR3 consists of 17 residues. With 7 bases removed from V and 4 bases from J, the gap between germline ends came to 23 bases. Germline CDR1 LNHDA, CDR2 SQIVND (reference sequence). The CDR3 is CASTKGQGHPPNQPQHF. CDR3 nucleotide sequence: TGTGCCAGTACTAAAGGTCAGGGACACCCTCCTAATCAGCCCCAGCATTTT.

The V gene is TRBV19, the J gene TRBJ2-1, with 7 bases fitting TRBD2. The CDR3 runs to 18 residues. Germline lookup yields CDR1 LNHDA and CDR2 SQIVND (reference sequence). V shed 1 base, J shed 6 bases, and the junction held 15 bases outside the gene matches. CDR3: CASSIATGASGHPNEQFF. DNA for the CDR3: TGTGCCAGTAGTATAGCCACCGGCGCTAGCGGCCATCCCAATGAGCAGTTCTTC.

The chain has TRBV4-2 and TRBJ2-2; 9 bases are shared with TRBD2. Looked up from germline, CDR1 is LGHNA and CDR2 is YNFKEQ. The V and J ends lost 3 bases and 1 base, in that order; junction bases with no gene match: 3. The CDR3 runs to 16 residues. This CDR3 reads CASSQDSGGNTGELFF. CDR3 nucleotide sequence: TGTGCCAGCAGCCAGGATAGCGGGGGGAACACCGGGGAGCTGTTTTTT.

The chain links TRBV27 to TRBJ1-2; D is unresolved. CDR3 length equals 15 residues. Looked up from germline, CDR1 is MNHEY and CDR2 is SMNVEV (reference sequence). Trimming removed 0 bases from V and 0 bases from J, with 8 bases in between. CDR3 coding DNA: TGTGCCAGCAGTTTATCGAGAACGGCTAACTATGGCTACACCTTC. Translation: CASSLSRTANYGYTF.

This clone appeared a single time. In DNA, the CDR3 is TGCGCCAGCAGCCCAGGACTGGCGGAGACCCAGTACTTC. This encodes CASSPGLAETQYF. The chain employs TRBV4-3 and TRBJ2-5; D might be TRBD2 (5 bases). The CDR3 contains 13 residues. Germline assignment: CDR1 LGHNA and CDR2 YSLEER. Trimming stripped 4 bases from V and 5 bases from J, with 11 bases between.

The chain joins TRBV5-4 to TRBJ1-4; 9 bases line up with TRBD1. The V and J ends lost 0 bases and 6 bases, in that order; junction bases with no gene match: 3. CDR3 length equals 15 residues. The germline V gene encodes CDR1 SGHNT and CDR2 YYREEE (reference sequence). The chain's CDR3 is CASSLGQGEYEKLFF. The CDR3 nucleotides are TGTGCCAGCAGCTTGGGACAGGGGGAATATGAAAAACTGTTTTTT.

The chain has TRBV13 and TRBJ2-7, with 16 bases lining up with TRBD2. The CDR3 covers 15 residues. The V and J ends lost 5 bases and 5 bases, in that order; junction bases with no gene match: 3. Germline CDR1 and CDR2: PRHDT and FYEKMQ (reference sequence). Here the CDR3 reads CASSPGLAGGNEQYF. In nucleotides, the CDR3 is TGTGCCAGCAGCCCGGGACTAGCGGGGGGGAACGAGCAGTACTTC.

The J gene is TRBJ2-7, the V gene TRBV4-2; 7 bases agree with TRBD1. CDR1 and CDR2 (germline): LGHNA, YNFKEQ. V shed 0 bases and J 4 bases; nucleotides not matched to a gene: 9. The CDR3 contains 16 residues. The CDR3 bases are TGTGCCAGCAGCCAAGATTCCCCTCCCAGGGGGTACGAGCAGTACTTC. Its translation: CASSQDSPPRGYEQYF.

The chain has TRBV9 and TRBJ2-1; 11 nucleotides line up with TRBD2. CDR3 length equals 15 residues. In germline, CDR1 is SGDLS, CDR2 YYNGEE. With V trimmed by 3 bases and J by 5 bases, 4 bases remained unmatched. The CDR3 region is CASSALAGVDNEQFF. In nucleotides, the CDR3 is TGTGCCAGCAGCGCACTAGCGGGGGTAGACAATGAGCAGTTCTTC.

The CDR3 sequence is CATESSGYGYTF. The CDR3 DNA is TGTGCCACCGAGAGTTCGGGTTATGGCTACACCTTC. This chain uses TRBV6-1 with TRBJ1-2; D is undetermined. Germline CDR1 reads MNHNS; CDR2 reads SASEGT. The V end was cut by 10 bases, the J end by 5 bases, with 14 bases between. The length of the CDR3 is 12 residues.

The gene calls are TRBV11-2 and TRBJ2-3; 13 positions agree with TRBD2. Unmatched junction bases numbered 2, after V lost 3 bases and J lost 5 bases. CDR1 and CDR2 from the germline V gene are SGHAT and FQNNGV. The CDR3 sequence is 15 residues long. The CDR3 bases are TGTGCCAGCAGCTTGGGACTAGCGGGGAAAGATACGCAGTATTTT. Translation gives CASSLGLAGKDTQYF.

The J gene is TRBJ1-5, the V gene TRBV15, with 8 bases aligning to TRBD1. Germline lookup yields CDR1 LNHNV and CDR2 YYDKDF (reference sequence). V gave up 8 bases and J gave up 5 bases; unmatched junction bases: 8. This CDR3 is built from 14 residues. The CDR3 DNA reads as TGTGCCACCGCGGACAGGGAGAGTGATCAGCCCCAGCATTTT. It is translated as CATADRESDQPQHF.

J is TRBJ2-5 and V is TRBV4-1, with 9 nucleotides matching TRBD2. The V gene end was trimmed by 5 bases and the J gene end by 0 bases; junction bases not matched to a gene: 4. Per the germline V gene, CDR1 is MGHRA and CDR2 is YSYEKL. The CDR3 runs 15 residues. The CDR3 spells CASSFLAGNQETQYF. CDR3 coding DNA: TGCGCCAGCAGCTTCCTAGCGGGGAACCAAGAGACCCAGTACTTC.

This clone was seen just once. The chain links TRBV4-1 to TRBJ2-1; 7 nucleotides agree with TRBD2. Germline CDR1 MGHRA, CDR2 YSYEKL. J was trimmed by 9 bases and V by 5 bases; bases with no gene match: 4. The CDR3 has 12 amino acids. CDR3 protein: CASSGRGTEQFF. The CDR3 DNA sequence: TGCGCCAGCAGCGGGCGGGGGACTGAGCAGTTCTTC.

The chain uses TRBV15 and TRBJ2-7; 11 nucleotides align to TRBD1. This CDR3 contains 14 residues. From germline, CDR1 is LNHNV and CDR2 YYDKDF (reference sequence). V lost 5 bases and J lost 3; bases outside the gene matches: 3. CDR3 residues: CATSRDRGNYEQYF. CDR3 coding DNA: TGTGCCACCAGCCGGGACAGGGGGAACTACGAGCAGTACTTC.

This chain links TRBV6-4 with TRBJ2-7, with D maybe TRBD2 (6 bases). The CDR3 runs to 14 residues. Looked up from germline, CDR1 is MRHNA and CDR2 is SNTAGT. V shed 2 bases and J shed 3 bases, with 11 bases lying between them. CDR3 region: CASSDGGANYEQYF. The CDR3 DNA reads TGTGCCAGCAGTGACGGCGGGGCCAACTACGAGCAGTACTTC.

The CDR3 sequence: CASSPQGPREKLFF. The CDR3 DNA reads as TGTGCCAGCAGTCCTCAGGGGCCACGGGAAAAACTGTTTTTT. The rearrangement links TRBV6-5 to TRBJ1-4; possible D gene TRBD1, 6 bases. The germline V gene has CDR1 MNHEY and CDR2 SVGAGI. The CDR3 covers 14 residues. V lost 5 bases and J lost 8, with 15 bases in between.

The chain joins TRBV7-9 to TRBJ2-1; 12 bases fit TRBD2. This CDR3 is 17 amino acids long. The J segment lost 0 bases and the V segment lost 5 bases, leaving 5 bases of the junction unmatched. The germline CDR1 and CDR2 sequences are SEHNR and FQNEAQ (reference sequence). Here the CDR3 DNA reads TGTGCCAGCAGCATCGCGACTAGCGGGGGCTCCTACAATGAGCAGTTCTTC. Translated: CASSIATSGGSYNEQFF.